Listed below are T cell receptor beta chains from one sample, sequenced in a study of T cell repertoires in ileal Crohn's disease. The table came from immunoSEQ multiplex PCR; TCRdb's copy has only in-frame clones and leaves some out. The table lists about 11,000 clones, approximately 79% of them singletons. The source material was ileal tissue. Receptor source: an adult with Crohn's disease. Both conserved end residues are part of each CDR3. D genes are given only for firm matches. Clone size appears in some rows only: once, few, many, or a class for an expanded clone.

V	size	J	D	DNA	CDR3
TRBV14	few	TRBJ1-1	TRBD1	TGTGCCAGCAGCCTGAACAGGGGGAGCACTGAAGCTTTCTTT	CASSLNRGSTEAFF
TRBV27	once	TRBJ2-3	TRBD1	TGTGCCAGCAGTTTTCTCCGGGACAGGGGCCCAGATACGCAGTATTTT	CASSFLRDRGPDTQYF
TRBV5-1	once	TRBJ2-3	TRBD1	TGCGCCAGCAGCCCGACAGGGAACAGGATTAGCACAGATACGCAGTATTTT	CASSPTGNRISTDTQYF
TRBV5-1	-	TRBJ1-1	TRBD1	TGCGCCAGCACCGGGACAGGGGGCGGGAGGACTGAAGCTTTCTTT	CASTGTGGGRTEAFF
TRBV18	few	TRBJ1-1	TRBD1	TGTGCCAGCTCACCACCGGGACAGGGGAAAACTGAAGCTTTCTTT	CASSPPGQGKTEAFF
TRBV11-2	-	TRBJ2-1	TRBD2	TGTGCCAGCAGCTTCAATAGCGGGGGGGCCCGGGAGCAGTTCTTC	CASSFNSGGAREQFF
TRBV18	-	TRBJ2-2	TRBD1	TGTGCCAGCCTAGGGGGCGTTGACACCGGGGAGCTGTTTTTT	CASLGGVDTGELFF
TRBV7-9	once	TRBJ1-1	-	TGTGCCAGCAGCTCTTATACACAGGGTCGGACTGAAGCTTTCTTT	CASSSYTQGRTEAFF
TRBV19	-	TRBJ1-1	-	TGTGCCGCCGCGACAGCGTTTGATGAAGCTTTCTTT	CAAATAFDEAFF
TRBV2	-	TRBJ1-2	-	TGTGCCAGCGGCGGTCAGGGAGGGGGCTACACCTTC	CASGGQGGGYTF
TRBV27	-	TRBJ1-3	-	TGTGCCAGCAGTTTGTTCCCGGGGTTCTCTGGAAACACCATATATTTT	CASSLFPGFSGNTIYF
TRBV10-2	-	TRBJ1-4	TRBD1	TGCGCCAGCAGTCAGGGGGCTTTATGGGAAAAACTGTTTTTT	CASSQGALWEKLFF
TRBV6-1	few	TRBJ1-5	TRBD1	TGTGCCAGCGGGGGACAGGTTCAGCCCCAGCATTTT	CASGGQVQPQHF
TRBV7-2	-	TRBJ2-1	-	TGTGCCAGCAGCCCCAGTGTCCACTCCTACAATGAGCAGTTCTTC	CASSPSVHSYNEQFF
TRBV29-1	-	TRBJ1-1	-	TGCAGCGTTGACGGGGGGGTTGGGACTGAAGCTTTCTTT	CSVDGGVGTEAFF
TRBV14	once	TRBJ2-3	-	TGTGCCAGCAGCCCCCTTCAGGAGGGGGCGCGGGGCGATACGCAGTATTTT	CASSPLQEGARGDTQYF